Following are 23 T cell receptor beta chains from one sample sequenced in a study of T cell responses to AZD1222 COVID-19 vaccine (TCRdb year 2021). The time point label corresponds to: baseline before first vaccination. The method was the immunoSEQ multiplex PCR assay. Not all clones reach the TCRdb copy of this immuneACCESS table, which keeps in-frame sequences only. Checked studies attribute under half of the gap to unresolved V genes and leave the rest unexplained. For this sample there are 93,000 or so clones; roughly 91% appear just once. Around 4.8% of the sample comes from the top ten. The material sequenced was peripheral blood, taken on day 0 of AZD1222 vaccination. The receptors were sampled from an adult in good health.

V and J are TRBV7-8 and TRBJ1-5; 10 nucleotides agree with TRBD1. This CDR3 has 18 residues. Germline-derived CDR1 and CDR2 are SGHVS and FQNEAQ. With 3 bases clipped from V and 4 bases from J, the junction kept 12 bases outside the gene matches. The CDR3 reads CASSLRWDRGFRNQPQHF. The CDR3 nucleotides are TGTGCCAGCAGCTTGCGGTGGGACAGGGGTTTTAGGAATCAGCCCCAGCATTTT.

The chain uses TRBV5-1 and TRBJ1-3; D uncertain. Trimming pared 5 bases from V and 0 bases from J, leaving 18 bases between. CDR1 and CDR2 from the germline V gene are SGHRS and YFSETQ. This CDR3 is built from 17 residues. CDR3 nucleotides: TGCGCCAGCAGTAGACTCTGGACGTCCAGCTCTGGAAACACCATATATTTT. Translation gives CASSRLWTSSSGNTIYF.

V is TRBV19 and J is TRBJ2-7; D unresolved. CDR1 is LNHDA, CDR2 SQIVND, per germline (reference sequence). This CDR3 spans 12 amino acids. Trimming cost V 6 bases and J 2 bases, with 8 bases left between them. CDR3 protein: CASSVSAYEQYF. The CDR3 nucleotides read TGTGCCAGTAGCGTTTCAGCCTACGAGCAGTACTTC.

The rearrangement uses TRBV5-5 and TRBJ1-5; D is undetermined. CDR3 size: 16 residues. Trimming stripped 0 bases from V and 0 bases from J, with 10 bases between. CDR1 is SGHKS and CDR2 is YYEKEE in the germline V gene (reference sequence). This CDR3 reads CASSLEAEYSNQPQHF. The CDR3, as DNA: TGTGCCAGCAGCTTGGAGGCAGAGTATAGCAATCAGCCCCAGCATTTT.

CDR3 amino acids: CSALFMGTQYF. As DNA, the CDR3 is TGCAGTGCCCTCTTTATGGGGACCCAGTACTTC. The rearrangement links TRBV20-1 to TRBJ2-5; D call uncertain. Trimming stripped 6 bases from V and 7 bases from J, with 12 bases between. The CDR3 length is 11 residues. Per the germline V gene, CDR1 is DFQATT and CDR2 is SNEGSKA (reference sequence).

V is TRBV27 and J is TRBJ1-6; D uncertain. Germline V gene sequence: CDR1 MNHEY, CDR2 SMNVEV (reference sequence). The CDR3 covers 13 residues. The ends were cut back, 1 base at V and 9 bases at J, with 7 bases in the middle. CDR3 residues: CASSLYSSSPLHF. The CDR3 DNA reads TGTGCCAGCAGTTTATACAGTAGTTCACCCCTCCACTTT.

The chain uses TRBV9 and TRBJ2-1, with 8 nucleotides matching TRBD2. CDR1 is SGDLS and CDR2 is YYNGEE in the germline V gene. This CDR3 has 15 residues. V lost 4 bases and J lost 0; bases outside the gene matches: 3. The CDR3 DNA reads TGTGCCAGCAGCACCGGGGGGGCCTCCTACAATGAGCAGTTCTTC. It yields the protein CASSTGGASYNEQFF.

This CDR3 is CASSTTGYGYTF. The CDR3 nucleotides are TGTGCCAGCAGTACGACAGGTTATGGCTACACCTTC. This chain uses TRBV28 with TRBJ1-2; TRBD1 might be the D (6 bases). Germline V gene sequence: CDR1 MDHEN, CDR2 SYDVKM. This CDR3 comprises 12 residues. The ends were cut back, 5 bases at V and 5 bases at J, with 9 bases in the middle.

CDR3 residues: CATSDRRLAGVGDTQYF. The CDR3 nucleotides are TGTGCCACCAGTGACCGTAGACTAGCGGGGGTCGGAGATACGCAGTATTTT. V is TRBV24-1 and J is TRBJ2-3, with 12 bases fitting TRBD2. Germline CDR1 KGHDR, CDR2 SFDVKD. The trim removed 4 bases at V and 5 bases at J, leaving 9 bases unmatched. This CDR3 is 17 amino acids long.

The gene calls are TRBV13 and TRBJ1-1; D ambiguous. Trimming left V 0 bases short and J 8 bases short, with 13 bases between. Per germline, CDR1 PRHDT and CDR2 FYEKMQ (reference sequence). The CDR3 has 14 amino acids. The CDR3 coding sequence is TGTGCCAGCAGCTTAGGCCTGGGGAGGTACGAAGCTTTCTTT. It codes for CASSLGLGRYEAFF.

The rearrangement uses TRBV27 and TRBJ1-4; 7 positions agree with TRBD1. V shed 5 bases, J shed 4 bases, and the junction held 7 bases outside the gene matches. Germline CDR1 reads MNHEY; CDR2 reads SMNVEV (reference sequence). The CDR3 totals 15 residues. CDR3 bases: TGTGCCAGCAGTCCGGGGGACAGTTTTAATGAAAAACTGTTTTTT. Its translation: CASSPGDSFNEKLFF.

The V call is TRBV5-4, the J call TRBJ1-2; no reliable D call. Trimming cost V 2 bases and J 7 bases, with 6 bases left between them. The CDR3 runs to 11 residues. The V gene's germline CDR1 is SGHNT and CDR2 YYREEE (reference sequence). DNA for the CDR3: TGTGCCAGCAGCTTTCTCGGTGGCTACACCTTC. Translating gives CASSFLGGYTF.

The chain recombines TRBV10-1 with TRBJ2-1, with 10 nucleotides matching TRBD2. The junction had 6 bases not matched to a gene; V was cut back by 0 bases and J by 13 bases. Germline V gene data show CDR1 as WNHNN and CDR2 as SYGVQD (reference sequence). This CDR3 is built from 14 residues. The CDR3 bases are TGCGCCAGCAGTGAGTCGAGTAGCGGGGGGCTACAGTTCTTC. It is translated as CASSESSSGGLQFF.

V and J are TRBV11-3 and TRBJ2-7; 7 positions agree with TRBD1. In germline, CDR1 is SGHNT, CDR2 YENEEA. The V gene end was trimmed by 4 bases and the J gene end by 7 bases; junction bases not matched to a gene: 10. This CDR3 region has 14 residues. CDR3 sequence (DNA): TGTGCCAGCAGCTCCCGACAGGGAGAAGGAGAGCAGTACTTC. Protein: CASSSRQGEGEQYF.

The rearrangement joins TRBV2 to TRBJ1-1; a weak D match, TRBD1 (5 bases). The V end lost 8 bases, the J end lost 0 bases, and 10 bases lay between the germline ends. Germline V gives CDR1 SNHLY, CDR2 FYNNEI. This CDR3 region has 13 residues. The CDR3 here is CASARQLNTEAFF. CDR3 in DNA: TGTGCCAGCGCCAGACAGCTGAACACTGAAGCTTTCTTT.

The chain carries TRBV11-2 and TRBJ1-1, with no clear D. With 5 bases removed from V and 3 bases from J, the gap between germline ends came to 16 bases. This CDR3 region has 15 residues. The germline V gene has CDR1 SGHAT and CDR2 FQNNGV. The chain's CDR3 is CASSLLNLLDTEAFF. CDR3 nucleotide sequence: TGTGCCAGCAGCCTCCTAAATTTATTGGACACTGAAGCTTTCTTT.

The chain has TRBV28 and TRBJ2-3; the D gene could be TRBD1 or TRBD2 (5 bases each). There are 15 residues in the CDR3. Trimming left V 3 bases short and J 4 bases short, with 14 bases between. Looked up from germline, CDR1 is MDHEN and CDR2 is SYDVKM. As DNA, the CDR3 is TGTGCCAGCAGTTTTGGGGGTTCCTTCGCAGATACGCAGTATTTT. Translation: CASSFGGSFADTQYF.

This clone was detected only once. The chain couples TRBV18 to TRBJ1-3, with a weak D call TRBD1 (5 bases). This CDR3 contains 16 residues. From germline, CDR1 is KGHSH and CDR2 LQKENI. V was clipped by 2 bases and J by 1 base, with 12 bases between them. In DNA, the CDR3 is TGTGCCAGCTCACCATACGACAGCAGTTCTGGAAACACCATATATTTT. It specifies CASSPYDSSSGNTIYF. Full variable domain (rest looked up from reference TRBV18 and TRBJ1-3): NAGVMQNPRHLVRRRGQEARLRCSPMKGHSHVYWYRQLPEEGLKFMVYLQKENIIDESGMPKERFSAEFPKEGPSILRIQQVVRGDSAAYFCASSPYDSSSGNTIYFGEGSWLTVV.

The chain combines TRBV19 with TRBJ2-1; the match to TRBD2 covers 9 bases. CDR1 and CDR2 from the germline V gene are LNHDA and SQIVND (reference sequence). With 10 bases clipped from V and 5 bases from J, the junction kept 9 bases outside the gene matches. The CDR3 is 14 amino acids. In DNA form, the CDR3 reads TGTGCCACAAGGAGCGGGGGGCCACACAATGAGCAGTTCTTC. Its protein product is CATRSGGPHNEQFF.

In DNA form, the CDR3 reads TGTGCCAGCAGCTTATTGACAGGGAACACTGAAGCTTTCTTT. As protein: CASSLLTGNTEAFF. This chain links TRBV7-8 with TRBJ1-1; a possible D gene is TRBD1 (6 bases). Trimming removed 2 bases at V and 1 base at J, with 8 bases between. The CDR3 runs to 14 residues. Germline lookup yields CDR1 SGHVS and CDR2 FQNEAQ.

The chain's CDR3 is CASTNRGVVGNTIYF. CDR3 nucleotide sequence: TGTGCCAGCACCAACAGGGGAGTCGTCGGAAACACCATATATTTT. V is TRBV6-5 and J is TRBJ1-3; 7 nucleotides line up with TRBD1. There are 15 residues in the CDR3. The J segment lost 4 bases and the V segment lost 7 bases, leaving 10 bases of the junction unmatched. Germline CDR1 is MNHEY and CDR2 is SVGAGI.

V gene TRBV9 combines with J gene TRBJ2-1, with 12 bases that match TRBD1. The CDR3 totals 16 residues. Germline trimming cut 0 bases from V and 7 bases from J; bases unmatched to any gene: 5. From germline, CDR1 is SGDLS and CDR2 YYNGEE. The CDR3, as DNA: TGTGCCAGCAGCGTAGGGTGGGGACAGGGGGCTAATGAGCAGTTCTTC. This gives the protein CASSVGWGQGANEQFF.

The chain carries TRBV7-6 and TRBJ1-4; no definite D call. CDR3 length: 15 residues. Trimming left V 4 bases short and J 0 bases short, with 9 bases between. The germline CDR1 and CDR2 sequences are SGHVS and FNYEAQ. CDR3 region: CASSSLAATNEKLFF. The CDR3 DNA reads TGTGCCAGCAGCTCCTTGGCAGCAACTAATGAAAAACTGTTTTTT.